The clone carrying this TCR beta chain has just one count. The target antigen is unknown. One junction end disagrees with the germline gene, perhaps due to a read error. The V gene's germline CDR1 is MNHNS and CDR2 SASEGT. The CDR3 spans 13 residues. Primers included in the PCR were 60 Vbeta and 13 Jbeta primers. Sequenced by immunoSEQ multiplex PCR; TCRdb stores in-frame clones only, minus some. The sample has approximately 110,000 clones, 74% seen once. This sample was included in a study of cytomegalovirus exposure and HLA in healthy donors. General study findings and limits: Most of the TCR beta V segments (in an earlier analysis) were productive either about 87% or about 30% of the time. Association of 16,951 TCR beta sequences with HLA alleles was found at 0.05 false discovery rate in a later analysis.

The V gene is TRBV6-1, the J gene TRBJ2-1; 9 nucleotides agree with TRBD2. The receptor was derived from a man in his fifties in good health and CMV-seropositive. The sequencing input was PBMCs. In nucleotides, the CDR3 is TGTGCCAGCAGTGAACGTAGCGGGAGTCCCCCCGTCTTC. As protein: CASSERSGSPPVF.